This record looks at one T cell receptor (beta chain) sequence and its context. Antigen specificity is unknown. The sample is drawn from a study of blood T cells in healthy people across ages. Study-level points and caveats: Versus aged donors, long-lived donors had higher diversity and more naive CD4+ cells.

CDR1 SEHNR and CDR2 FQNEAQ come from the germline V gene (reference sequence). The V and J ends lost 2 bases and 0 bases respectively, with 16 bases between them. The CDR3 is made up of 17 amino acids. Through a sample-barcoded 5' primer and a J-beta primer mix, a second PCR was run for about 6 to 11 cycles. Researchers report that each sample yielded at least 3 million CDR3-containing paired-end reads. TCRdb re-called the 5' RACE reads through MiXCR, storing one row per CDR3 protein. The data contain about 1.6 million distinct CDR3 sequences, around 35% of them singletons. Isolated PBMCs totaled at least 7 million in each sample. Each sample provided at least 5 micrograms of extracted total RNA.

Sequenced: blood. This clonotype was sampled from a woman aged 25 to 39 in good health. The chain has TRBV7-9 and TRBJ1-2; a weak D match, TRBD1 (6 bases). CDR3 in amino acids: CASSLNPGGGTNYGYTF. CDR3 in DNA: TGTGCCAGCAGCTTAAACCCCGGGGGGGGCACTAACTATGGCTACACCTTC.